The source of this TCR beta chain is a study of shared T cell receptors in the human thymus. The table came from immunoSEQ multiplex PCR; TCRdb's copy has only in-frame clones and leaves some out. The data show about 710,000 clones, with approximately 89% seen just once and 0.0094% held by the top ten. This clone has only one observation. Germline V gene data show CDR1 as MNHEY and CDR2 as SVGAGI. The CDR3 loop spans 16 amino acids. V lost 0 bases, J lost 2 bases, and 4 bases stayed unmatched. A further study also used this sample, focusing on human thymus T cells.

The chain combines TRBV6-5 with TRBJ2-5; 9 nucleotides line up with TRBD1. The origin of this receptor is a boy under two years old with a congenital heart defect. Material: thymocytes. The chain's CDR3 is CASSYSRGTGQETQYF. In DNA form, the CDR3 reads TGTGCCAGCAGTTACTCGAGGGGGACAGGGCAAGAGACCCAGTACTTC.